These T cell receptor beta chains were read from a single sample in a study of memory CD8 T cells in hepatitis C reinfection. The repertoire was sequenced with immunoSEQ multiplex PCR; TCRdb's copy has only in-frame clones and lacks some. The sample yields 50,000 or so clones, roughly 90% seen once. The sequencing sample was made of naive CD8+ T cells sorted from blood. These receptors were obtained from a young man with hepatitis C virus infection. The CDR3 runs from the conserved cysteine through the conserved F or W. D genes are given only for firm matches. Rows may omit the clone size; those that give it use once, few, many or a size class.

cdr3_nt | cdr3_aa | j_call | d_call | v_call | clone_size
TGTGCCAGCAGCGTAGGGGGGATGGGGGGGTTCCACGCCGGGGAGCTGTTTTTT | CASSVGGMGGFHAGELFF | TRBJ2-2 | TRBD2 | TRBV9 | -
TGTGCCAGCAGCTTGGTCAGAAATGAGCAGTTCTTC | CASSLVRNEQFF | TRBJ2-1 | - | TRBV7-9 | -
TGTGCCAGCAGTATTAGTGACTTTGGATCTGGAAACACCATATATTTT | CASSISDFGSGNTIYF | TRBJ1-3 | - | TRBV7-7 | -
TGTGCCAGCAGTTACTCCGAGACAAGATATGTCTATGGCTACACCTTC | CASSYSETRYVYGYTF | TRBJ1-2 | - | TRBV6-6 | -
TGTGCCAGCAGTCCCGGGACAGGGCTGTTCTTC | CASSPGTGLFF | TRBJ2-1 | TRBD1 | TRBV28 | -
TGTGCCAGCAGCTTTGGGGAGGGGCTTAACTATGGCTACACCTTC | CASSFGEGLNYGYTF | TRBJ1-2 | - | TRBV7-9 | -
TGTGCCAGCAGTGAGACTAGCGGGGGGTTCACAGATACGCAGTATTTT | CASSETSGGFTDTQYF | TRBJ2-3 | TRBD2 | TRBV27 | -
TGTGCCAGCAGCCCCTCTGGCAGGCCTCTTACCTACGAGCAGTACTTC | CASSPSGRPLTYEQYF | TRBJ2-7 | - | TRBV28 | -
TGTGCCAGCAGCCCTCAAGGGGCCGACACCGGGGAGCTGTTTTTT | CASSPQGADTGELFF | TRBJ2-2 | - | TRBV7-6 | -
TGTGCCAGCAGAGAGGGACAGGCAGTCTCCTACGAGCAGTACTTC | CASREGQAVSYEQYF | TRBJ2-7 | TRBD1 | TRBV2 | -
TGTGCCAGCGCTCTCCATCACCGGGACAGTATTAATGAAAAACTGTTTTTT | CASALHHRDSINEKLFF | TRBJ1-4 | TRBD1 | TRBV7-2 | -
TGTGCCAGCAGCTTAACACCCGGACAGGGTCCACTCGATACGCAGTATTTT | CASSLTPGQGPLDTQYF | TRBJ2-3 | TRBD1 | TRBV7-2 | -
TGTGCCAGCAGCTACCCCCTAGACAGGGCCTACAATGAGCAGTTCTTC | CASSYPLDRAYNEQFF | TRBJ2-1 | TRBD1 | TRBV5-8 | -
TGTGCCAGCAGCAGTTGGACAGCCCCTAGGACTGAAGCTTTCTTT | CASSSWTAPRTEAFF | TRBJ1-1 | - | TRBV5-4 | -
TGTGCCAGCAGTGAGGAGGAGAGCTATGGCTACACCTTC | CASSEEESYGYTF | TRBJ1-2 | - | TRBV9 | -
TGTGCCAGCAGCTTAGGACTTCGAGAATACGAGCAGTACTTC | CASSLGLREYEQYF | TRBJ2-7 | - | TRBV7-9 | -
TGTGCCAGTAGTATGGGGGGGTACACTGAAGCTTTCTTT | CASSMGGYTEAFF | TRBJ1-1 | - | TRBV19 | -
TGTGCCAGCACCCATGGGGGGGTAACACCCCTCCACTTT | CASTHGGVTPLHF | TRBJ1-6 | - | TRBV6-6 | -
TGTGCCAGCAGCCCCTGGACCTCTGAGGGAGATACGCAGTATTTT | CASSPWTSEGDTQYF | TRBJ2-3 | - | TRBV7-2 | once
TGTGCCAGCACCGAATCGACTAGCGGGGGAAGGAGTGAGCAGTTCTTC | CASTESTSGGRSEQFF | TRBJ2-1 | TRBD2 | TRBV2 | -
TGTGCCAGCAGTCCCGCACAGGGGGCCGGTGCTAGTGAAGCTTTCTTT | CASSPAQGAGASEAFF | TRBJ1-1 | TRBD1 | TRBV27 | -
TGTGCCAGTAGTATAGCCGGGAGTGGGACCGGGGAGCTGTTTTTT | CASSIAGSGTGELFF | TRBJ2-2 | - | TRBV19 | -
TGTGCCAGCAGCTTAAATCGGGTGTACGACTCTGGGGCCAACGTCCTGACTTTC | CASSLNRVYDSGANVLTF | TRBJ2-6 | - | TRBV13 | -
TGTGCCAGCAGTTACTCTGGACAGGGGAGAACTGAAGCTTTCTTT | CASSYSGQGRTEAFF | TRBJ1-1 | TRBD1 | TRBV6-6 | -
TGTGCCAGTAGTCCAGGGGAGGGCCCAGTGGAGCAGTTCTTC | CASSPGEGPVEQFF | TRBJ2-1 | - | TRBV19 | -